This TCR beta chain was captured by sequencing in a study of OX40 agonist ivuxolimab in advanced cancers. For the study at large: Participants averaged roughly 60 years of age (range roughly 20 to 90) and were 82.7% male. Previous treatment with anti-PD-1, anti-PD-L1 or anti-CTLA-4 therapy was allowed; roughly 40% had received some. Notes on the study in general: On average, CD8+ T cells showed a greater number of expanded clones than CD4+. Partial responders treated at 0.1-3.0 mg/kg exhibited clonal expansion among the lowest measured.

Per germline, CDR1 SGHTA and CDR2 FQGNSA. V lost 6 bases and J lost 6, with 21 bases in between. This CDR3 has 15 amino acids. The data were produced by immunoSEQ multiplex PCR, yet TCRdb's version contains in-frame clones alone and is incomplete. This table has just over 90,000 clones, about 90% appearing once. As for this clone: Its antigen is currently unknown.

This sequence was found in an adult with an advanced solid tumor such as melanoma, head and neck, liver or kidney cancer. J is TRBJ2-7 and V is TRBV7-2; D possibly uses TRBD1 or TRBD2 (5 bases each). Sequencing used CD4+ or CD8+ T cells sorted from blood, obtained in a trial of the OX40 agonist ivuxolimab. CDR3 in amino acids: CASSPFWQGGSEQYF. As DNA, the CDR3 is TGTGCCAGCAGTCCTTTCTGGCAGGGTGGGAGCGAGCAGTACTTC.